These T cell receptor beta chains were read from a single sample in a study of blood T cell repertoires in COVID-19. Sequencing was performed with immunoSEQ multiplex PCR; in TCRdb, only in-frame clones are kept and a portion is missing. The table records fewer than 350,000 clones, around 85% of them present only once. The sample was PBMCs or T cells enriched from blood (not recorded which). Receptors originate from a woman aged 45-65 years who had recovered from COVID-19. The CDR3 runs from the conserved cysteine through the conserved F or W. Each record gives: J gene, clone size, D gene, V gene, CDR3 DNA, CDR3 protein. D genes are given only for firm matches. Where a row states a size, it is once, few, many or the class of an expanded clone; other rows omit it.

TRBJ2-5,-,TRBD2,TRBV18,TGTGCCAGCTCACCACTCAAGCGGGAGGTTCAAGAGACCCAGTACTTC,CASSPLKREVQETQYF
TRBJ1-2,-,-,TRBV29-1,TGCAGCGTTAGGCAACTACTTAACTATGGCTACACCTTC,CSVRQLLNYGYTF
TRBJ2-1,-,-,TRBV6-5,TGTGCCAGCAGTTACGGCAGGGGAAGGGATGAGCAGTTCTTC,CASSYGRGRDEQFF
TRBJ2-1,once,TRBD2,TRBV19,TGTGCCAGTAGTATAAGGACTAGAGATGAGCAGTTCTTC,CASSIRTRDEQFF
TRBJ2-2,-,TRBD2,TRBV5-1,TGCGCCAGCAGCCAGACTAGCTTGGGGACCGGGGAGCTGTTTTTT,CASSQTSLGTGELFF
TRBJ1-6,-,-,TRBV18,TGTGCCAGCTCACCCTCCCTGAGGGGGACTTCACCCCTCCACTTT,CASSPSLRGTSPLHF
TRBJ2-3,-,-,TRBV29-1,TGCAGCGTTGTAACCGATAAAGGAGGAGATACGCAGTATTTT,CSVVTDKGGDTQYF
TRBJ2-7,-,TRBD1,TRBV6-5,TGTGCCAGCACCTTAGAGATGGGACAGAGCGAGCAGTACTTC,CASTLEMGQSEQYF
TRBJ2-7,-,TRBD2,TRBV29-1,TGCAGCGTTAGACTAGCGGGAGGTGGCGAGCAGTACTTC,CSVRLAGGGEQYF
TRBJ2-1,-,TRBD2,TRBV6-2/TRBV6-3,TGTGCCAGCAGTCCCAGCGGGACCGGTTACAATGAGCAGTTCTTC,CASSPSGTGYNEQFF
TRBJ1-2,-,TRBD1,TRBV5-1,TGCGCCAGCAGCGTGGGACAGGGATATGGCTACACCTTC,CASSVGQGYGYTF
TRBJ1-2,-,-,TRBV27,TGTGCCAGCAGTTCTCGGGGAGCTAACTATGGCTACACCTTC,CASSSRGANYGYTF
TRBJ1-6,-,-,TRBV7-2,TGTGCCAGCAGCATAAATGGACAGTCACCCCTCCACTTT,CASSINGQSPLHF
TRBJ2-1,once,TRBD1,TRBV2,TGTGCCAGCAGGGGGGGGACAGGGCAGGACAATGAGCAGTTCTTC,CASRGGTGQDNEQFF
TRBJ1-5,-,-,TRBV10-3,TGTGCCATCAGTGAAGTGGGCCAGCCCCAGCATTTT,CAISEVGQPQHF
TRBJ2-1,-,TRBD1,TRBV2,TGTGCCAGCACAAGCCGGGGGACAGGGCAGTACAATGAGCAGTTCTTC,CASTSRGTGQYNEQFF
TRBJ2-1,once,-,TRBV5-8,TGTGCCAGCAGAAAGGACACGAGCTCCTACAATGAGCAGTTCTTC,CASRKDTSSYNEQFF
TRBJ1-2,-,TRBD1,TRBV7-2,TGTGCCAGCAGCTTACTCCAGGGGGCAGATTATGGCTACACCTTC,CASSLLQGADYGYTF
TRBJ2-2,-,-,TRBV29-1,TGCAGCGCGCCTACTAGATCCGGGGAGCTGTTTTTT,CSAPTRSGELFF
TRBJ1-4,-,-,TRBV29-1,TGCAGCGGACAGAAGCACGACAATGAAAAACTGTTTTTT,CSGQKHDNEKLFF
TRBJ2-5,-,TRBD2,TRBV7-6,TGTGCCAGCAGCGCCGGGGGGGCCAGCCAAGAGACCCAGTACTTC,CASSAGGASQETQYF
TRBJ1-4,once,-,TRBV5-1,TGCGCCAGCAGCCTCGATCTATCAACTAATGAAAAACTGTTTTTT,CASSLDLSTNEKLFF
TRBJ1-1,-,TRBD1,TRBV27,TGTGCCAGCAGGCGGACAGGGGGCGGAACTGAAGCTTTCTTT,CASRRTGGGTEAFF
TRBJ1-2,-,-,TRBV6-5,TGTGCCAGCAGTTCCCCGGGAGGAAGTAAGGGGTATGGCTACACCTTC,CASSSPGGSKGYGYTF
TRBJ2-1,-,TRBD1,TRBV27,TGTGCCAGCAGTTTTATGTCAGGGGGCAATGAGCAGTTCTTC,CASSFMSGGNEQFF
TRBJ1-1,-,-,TRBV6-5,TGTGCCAGCAGACGACAAGACGTGAACACTGAAGCTTTCTTT,CASRRQDVNTEAFF
TRBJ1-2,-,-,TRBV2,TGTGCCAGCAGTGTGGGGCCCACCGGCGGCTACACCTTC,CASSVGPTGGYTF
TRBJ1-6,few,TRBD1,TRBV5-4,TGTGCCAGCAGCAAGGACAGGGGAGGGTCACCCCTCCACTTT,CASSKDRGGSPLHF
TRBJ2-7,once,-,TRBV7-2,TGTGCCAGCAGCGTAGACGGGACTTTCTACGAGCAGTACTTC,CASSVDGTFYEQYF
TRBJ1-3,-,-,TRBV5-1,TGCGCCAGCAGCCTGCAGGGTAGGGACACCATATATTTT,CASSLQGRDTIYF
TRBJ2-1,-,TRBD2,TRBV30,TGTGCCTGGAGTGTAGGGACTAGCGGGGGGAGGCAGTTCTTC,CAWSVGTSGGRQFF
TRBJ1-5,-,-,TRBV7-2,TGTGCCAGCAGCTTATCCCAGGGGTCTGGCAATCAGCCCCAGCATTTT,CASSLSQGSGNQPQHF
TRBJ2-1,-,-,TRBV27,TGTGCCAGCAGTTTAAGGCTAGCCGTCAATGAGCAGTTCTTC,CASSLRLAVNEQFF
TRBJ2-7,few,TRBD1,TRBV2,TGTGCCAGCAGGAGGGACAGGGGGCGCGAAGAGCAGTACTTC,CASRRDRGREEQYF
TRBJ2-5,-,-,TRBV28,TGTGCCAGCAGTTTAGGAGCGTTTGGGACCCAGTACTTC,CASSLGAFGTQYF
TRBJ2-7,-,-,TRBV11-2,TGTGCCAGCAGCTTGAGACAGAGAAGGGCCTCCGAGCAGTACTTC,CASSLRQRRASEQYF
TRBJ1-5,-,TRBD1,TRBV5-1,TGCGCCAGCAGCTCCGGGACAGGGGGTAATCAGCCCCAGCATTTT,CASSSGTGGNQPQHF
TRBJ2-2,-,TRBD1,TRBV5-1,TGCGCCAGCAGCCCAGGACAGGGGGCTTTCACCGGGGAGCTGTTTTTT,CASSPGQGAFTGELFF
TRBJ1-2,-,-,TRBV7-8,TGTGCCAGCAGCTTGGAGGCCGGGGGGTATGGCTACACCTTC,CASSLEAGGYGYTF
TRBJ1-2,once,TRBD1,TRBV29-1,TGCAGCGACCTGGGACAGGGTAATGGCTACACCTTC,CSDLGQGNGYTF
TRBJ1-5,-,-,TRBV5-1,TGCGCCAGCAGCTCAGGGTTGAACCAGCCCCAGCATTTT,CASSSGLNQPQHF
TRBJ1-1,-,TRBD1,TRBV29-1,TGCAGCGTCCTCATTGGGACAGGGGCCATGAACACTGAAGCTTTCTTT,CSVLIGTGAMNTEAFF
TRBJ1-5,-,-,TRBV27,TGTGCCAGCAGTTTGGTGTCCCGGAGAGATAGCAATCAGCCCCAGCATTTT,CASSLVSRRDSNQPQHF
TRBJ2-5,-,-,TRBV11-3,TGTGCCAGCAGCCCTGTAGGGGGGGAAGAGACCCAGTACTTC,CASSPVGGEETQYF
TRBJ1-5,few,-,TRBV5-1,TGCGCCAGCAGCTTGGGTCCAGGGCGTCAGCCCCAGCATTTT,CASSLGPGRQPQHF
TRBJ2-2,-,TRBD1,TRBV9,TGTGCCAGCAGCTCACAGGGGCATATGAACACCGGGGAGCTGTTTTTT,CASSSQGHMNTGELFF
TRBJ2-3,-,TRBD2,TRBV7-2,TGTGCCAGCAGCTCCCGGACTAGCGGGGGGGCAGATACGCAGTATTTT,CASSSRTSGGADTQYF
TRBJ2-5,-,-,TRBV30,TGTGCCTGGACCTCAAGAGGGAGGGAGACCCAGTACTTC,CAWTSRGRETQYF
TRBJ1-4,-,-,TRBV28,TGTGCCAGCAGTTTACACGTTAGGGGTGAAAAACTGTTTTTT,CASSLHVRGEKLFF
TRBJ1-2,-,-,TRBV27,TGTGCCACCTATGGACTAAGAGCTAACTATGGCTACACCTTC,CATYGLRANYGYTF
TRBJ2-1,-,TRBD1,TRBV28,TGTGCCAGCAGAATTTTCGACAGGGTCAATGAGCAGTTCTTC,CASRIFDRVNEQFF
TRBJ1-1,-,-,TRBV14,TGTGCCAGCAGCCAAGATCAGGGCGGGGGCCTCTTGAACACTGAAGCTTTCTTT,CASSQDQGGGLLNTEAFF
TRBJ1-1,-,-,TRBV19,TGTGCCAGTACAGGCAGGGGAGGGACTGAAGCTTTCTTT,CASTGRGGTEAFF
TRBJ1-1,-,TRBD1,TRBV5-1,TGCGCCAGCAGCCTCAGTGGACAGGGCACTGAAGCTTTCTTT,CASSLSGQGTEAFF
TRBJ1-1,-,-,TRBV19,TGTGCCAGTAGGGGTATGAGACAGAACACTGAAGCTTTCTTT,CASRGMRQNTEAFF
TRBJ1-3,-,-,TRBV9,TGTGCCAGCAGCGAGGGGCCAGGGGCTGGAAACACCATATATTTT,CASSEGPGAGNTIYF
TRBJ1-6,-,TRBD1,TRBV28,TGTGCCAGCAGTTCACAGGGGGCCACCTATAATTCACCCCTCCACTTT,CASSSQGATYNSPLHF